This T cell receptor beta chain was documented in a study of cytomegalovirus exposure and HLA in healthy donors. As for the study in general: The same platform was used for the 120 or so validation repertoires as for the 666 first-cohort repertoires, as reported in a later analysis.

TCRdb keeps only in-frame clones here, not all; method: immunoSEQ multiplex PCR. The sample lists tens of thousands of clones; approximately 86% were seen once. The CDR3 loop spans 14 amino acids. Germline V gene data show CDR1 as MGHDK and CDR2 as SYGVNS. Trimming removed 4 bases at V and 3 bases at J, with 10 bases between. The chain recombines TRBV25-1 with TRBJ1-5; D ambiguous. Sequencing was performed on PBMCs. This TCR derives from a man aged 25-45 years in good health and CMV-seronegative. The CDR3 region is CASSGYRHNQPQHF. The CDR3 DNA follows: TGTGCCAGCAGTGGCTACCGACACAATCAGCCCCAGCATTTT.